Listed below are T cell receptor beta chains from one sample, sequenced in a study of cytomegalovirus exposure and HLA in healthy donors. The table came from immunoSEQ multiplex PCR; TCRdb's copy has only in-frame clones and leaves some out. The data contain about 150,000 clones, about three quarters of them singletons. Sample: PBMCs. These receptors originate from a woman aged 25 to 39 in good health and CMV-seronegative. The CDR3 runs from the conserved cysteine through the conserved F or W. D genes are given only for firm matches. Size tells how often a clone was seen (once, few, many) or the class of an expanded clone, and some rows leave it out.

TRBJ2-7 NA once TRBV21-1 CASSRDRDYEQYF TGTGCCAGCAGCCGGGACAGAGACTACGAGCAGTACTTC
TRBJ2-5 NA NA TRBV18 CASSLKGGVVSETQYF TGTGCCAGCTCCCTCAAGGGAGGCGTGGTGAGTGAGACCCAGTACTTC
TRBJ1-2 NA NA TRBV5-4 CASSSFEGGYGYTF TGTGCCAGCTCTTCCTTCGAGGGTGGCTATGGCTACACCTTC
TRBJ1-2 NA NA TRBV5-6 CASSLRVSGYTF TGTGCCAGCAGCTTACGAGTTAGCGGCTACACCTTC
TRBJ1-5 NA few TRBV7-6 CASSPYIGGGQPQHF TGTGCCAGCAGCCCCTACATCGGGGGGGGGCAGCCCCAGCATTTT
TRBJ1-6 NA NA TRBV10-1 CASSMVSDGNSPLHF TGCGCCAGCAGCATGGTTAGCGACGGGAATTCACCCCTCCACTTT
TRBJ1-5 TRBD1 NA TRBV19 CASRRDRGISNQPQHF TGTGCCAGTAGGCGGGACAGGGGGATTAGCAATCAGCCCCAGCATTTT
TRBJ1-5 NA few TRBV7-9 CASSLQGQSGNQPQHF TGTGCCAGCAGCTTACAGGGGCAGTCGGGCAATCAGCCCCAGCATTTT
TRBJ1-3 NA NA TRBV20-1 CSASSGNTIYF TGCAGTGCGAGCTCTGGAAACACCATATATTTT
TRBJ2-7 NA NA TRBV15 CATSNLRDYEQYF TGTGCCACCAGCAACCTTAGAGACTACGAGCAGTACTTC
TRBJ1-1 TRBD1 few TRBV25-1 CASSEAGGFGAAFF TGTGCCAGCAGTGAGGCAGGGGGCTTTGGCGCGGCTTTCTTT
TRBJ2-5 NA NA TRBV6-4 CASRGLSGETQYF TGTGCCAGCAGAGGACTCTCCGGGGAGACCCAGTACTTC
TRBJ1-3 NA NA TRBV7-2 CASSQNLGTRGNTIYF TGTGCCAGCAGCCAAAATCTGGGGACTCGTGGAAACACCATATATTTT
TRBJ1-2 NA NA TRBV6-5 CASRLDRVANYGYTF TGTGCCAGCAGACTCGACAGAGTGGCTAACTATGGCTACACCTTC
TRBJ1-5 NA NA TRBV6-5 CASSYRGSNQPQHF TGTGCCAGCAGTTACCGGGGGAGCAATCAGCCCCAGCATTTT